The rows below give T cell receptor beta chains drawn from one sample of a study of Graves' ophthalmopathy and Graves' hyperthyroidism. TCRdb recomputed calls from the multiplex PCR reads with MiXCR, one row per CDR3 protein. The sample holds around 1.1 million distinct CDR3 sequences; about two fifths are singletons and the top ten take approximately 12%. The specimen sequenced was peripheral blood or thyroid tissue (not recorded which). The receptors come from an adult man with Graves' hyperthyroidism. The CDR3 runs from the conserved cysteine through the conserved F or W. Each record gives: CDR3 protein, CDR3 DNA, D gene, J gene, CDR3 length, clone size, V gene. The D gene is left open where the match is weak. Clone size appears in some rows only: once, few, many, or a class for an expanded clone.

CASSLGTGDGYTF,TGTGCCAGCAGCCTCGGGACAGGGGATGGCTACACCTTC,TRBD1,TRBJ1-2,13,many,TRBV7-9
CSARMNRGHQPQHF,TGCAGTGCTAGGATGAACAGGGGGCATCAGCCCCAGCATTTT,TRBD1,TRBJ1-5,14,-,TRBV20-1
CSVERVDGQGASYEQYF,TGCAGCGTTGAAAGGGTGGACGGACAGGGGGCCTCCTACGAGCAGTACTTC,TRBD1,TRBJ2-7,17,many,TRBV29-1
CATSRDVGQGGTQDSPLHF,TGTGCCACCAGCAGAGATGTGGGTCAGGGTGGGACCCAGGATTCACCCCTCCACTTT,-,TRBJ1-6,19,few,TRBV15
CASSPRGFTYEQYF,TGTGCCAGCAGCCCACGCGGGTTTACCTACGAGCAGTACTTC,-,TRBJ2-7,14,many,TRBV3-1
CASSPRLTGVQETQYF,TGTGCCAGCAGTCCCCGCCTCACGGGGGTTCAAGAGACCCAGTACTTC,-,TRBJ2-5,16,many,TRBV9
CASSMPMSPLHF,TGTGCCAGCAGCATGCCAATGTCACCCCTCCACTTT,-,TRBJ1-6,12,many,TRBV7-2
CASSFPSGANQPQHF,TGTGCCAGCAGTTTCCCGTCGGGGGCGAATCAGCCCCAGCATTTT,-,TRBJ1-5,15,-,TRBV6-6
CSVEGGTGGPPYEQYF,TGCAGCGTTGAAGGGGGGACAGGGGGCCCGCCCTACGAGCAGTACTTC,TRBD1,TRBJ2-7,16,-,TRBV29-1
CASSFLAGHQETQYF,TGTGCCAGCAGCTTTCTAGCGGGACACCAAGAGACCCAGTACTTC,TRBD2,TRBJ2-5,15,few,TRBV7-8
CASSRDRGLGNTIYF,TGTGCCAGCAGCCGGGACAGGGGGCTTGGAAACACCATATATTTT,TRBD1,TRBJ1-3,15,once,TRBV11-3
CSVDGLAGGPSEQYF,TGCAGCGTTGATGGACTAGCGGGAGGGCCATCTGAGCAGTACTTC,TRBD2,TRBJ2-7,15,-,TRBV29-1
CSATGGSDQPQHF,TGCAGTGCTACAGGGGGCTCCGATCAGCCCCAGCATTTT,TRBD1,TRBJ1-5,13,-,TRBV20-1
CATQGGGFYEQYF,TGTGCCACCCAAGGGGGGGGGTTCTACGAGCAGTACTTC,-,TRBJ2-7,13,few,TRBV2
CSATTGWEQYF,TGCAGTGCCACGACAGGTTGGGAGCAGTACTTC,-,TRBJ2-7,11,many,TRBV20-1
CASSEQGARAEAFF,TGCGCCAGCAGCGAACAGGGGGCACGCGCTGAAGCTTTCTTT,TRBD1,TRBJ1-1,14,few,TRBV4-3
CSATRTTGVGQPQHF,TGCAGTGCGACCCGAACGACCGGCGTCGGTCAGCCCCAGCATTTT,-,TRBJ1-5,15,many,TRBV20-1
CAWSVSGQGDHYEQYF,TGTGCCTGGAGTGTTTCGGGACAGGGTGATCACTACGAGCAGTACTTC,TRBD1,TRBJ2-7,16,-,TRBV25-1